The clone carrying this TCR beta chain was counted a few times. Its specificity is not known. The authors ran a second PCR of 7 to 11 cycles using a sample-barcoded 5' primer and a J-beta primer mix. In TCRdb, the 5' RACE reads were re-called with MiXCR into one record per CDR3 protein. The repertoire holds hundreds of thousands of distinct CDR3 sequences, with under 45% as singletons. The data stem from a study of blood T cells in healthy people across ages. Study summary: Template switching caught about one barcoded beta molecule for each two T cells. General study points: Because sorting was not performed, PBMCs prevented conclusive naive versus antigen-experienced comparison.

Looked up from germline, CDR1 is SGHRS and CDR2 is YFSETQ. V lost 0 bases and J lost 5, with 16 bases in between. This CDR3 spans 16 amino acids. This clonotype was sampled from a man in his sixties in good health. This rearrangement joins TRBV5-1 to TRBJ2-3, with D possibly TRBD2 on 7 matching bases. The specimen was blood. This chain's CDR3 is CASSLGPGGQRDTQYF. The CDR3 bases are TGCGCCAGCAGCTTGGGTCCGGGGGGCCAGAGAGATACGCAGTATTTT.